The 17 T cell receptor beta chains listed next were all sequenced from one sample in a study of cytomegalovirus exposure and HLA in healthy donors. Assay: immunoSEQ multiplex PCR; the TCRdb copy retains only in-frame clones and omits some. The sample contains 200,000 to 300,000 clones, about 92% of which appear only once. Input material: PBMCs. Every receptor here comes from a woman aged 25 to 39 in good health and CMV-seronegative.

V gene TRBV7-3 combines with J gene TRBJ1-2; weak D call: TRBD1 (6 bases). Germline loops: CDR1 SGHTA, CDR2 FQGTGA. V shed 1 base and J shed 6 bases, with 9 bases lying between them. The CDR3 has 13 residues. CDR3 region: CASSLRPGDGYTF. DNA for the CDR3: TGTGCCAGCAGCTTAAGGCCAGGGGATGGCTACACCTTC.

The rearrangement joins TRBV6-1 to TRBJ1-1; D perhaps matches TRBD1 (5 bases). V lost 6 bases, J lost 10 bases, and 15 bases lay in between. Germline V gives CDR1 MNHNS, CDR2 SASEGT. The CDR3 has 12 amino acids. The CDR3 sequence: CASRAGGMVAFF. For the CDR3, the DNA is TGTGCCAGCAGGGCCGGGGGAATGGTAGCTTTCTTT.

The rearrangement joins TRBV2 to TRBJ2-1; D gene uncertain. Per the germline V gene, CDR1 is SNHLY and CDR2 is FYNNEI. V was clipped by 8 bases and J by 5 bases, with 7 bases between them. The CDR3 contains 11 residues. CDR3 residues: CASAGDNEQFF. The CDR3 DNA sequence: TGTGCCAGCGCAGGAGACAATGAGCAGTTCTTC. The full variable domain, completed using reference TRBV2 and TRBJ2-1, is EPEVTQTPSHQVTQMGQEVILRCVPISNHLYFYWYRQILGQKVEFLVSFYNNEISEKSEIFDDQFSVERPDGSNFTLKIRSTKLEDSAMYFCASAGDNEQFFGPGTRLTVL.

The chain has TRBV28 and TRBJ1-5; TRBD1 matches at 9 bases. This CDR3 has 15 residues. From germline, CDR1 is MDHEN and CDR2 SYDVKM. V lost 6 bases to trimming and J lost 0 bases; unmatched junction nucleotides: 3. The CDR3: CASSLDRGSNQPQHF. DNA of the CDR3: TGTGCCAGCAGCCTGGACAGGGGTAGCAATCAGCCCCAGCATTTT.

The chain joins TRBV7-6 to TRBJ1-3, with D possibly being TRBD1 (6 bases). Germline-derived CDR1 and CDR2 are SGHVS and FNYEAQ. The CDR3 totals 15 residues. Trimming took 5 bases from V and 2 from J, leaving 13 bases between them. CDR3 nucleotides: TGTGCCAGCAGCCCACGGGGGCGGGCTGGAAACACCATATATTTT. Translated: CASSPRGRAGNTIYF.

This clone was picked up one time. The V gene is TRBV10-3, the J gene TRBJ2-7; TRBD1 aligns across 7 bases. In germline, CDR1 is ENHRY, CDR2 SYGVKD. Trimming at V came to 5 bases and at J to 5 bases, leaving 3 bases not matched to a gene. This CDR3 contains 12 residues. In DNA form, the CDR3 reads TGTGCCATCAGTCCGACAGGGAACGAGCAGTACTTC. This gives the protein CAISPTGNEQYF.

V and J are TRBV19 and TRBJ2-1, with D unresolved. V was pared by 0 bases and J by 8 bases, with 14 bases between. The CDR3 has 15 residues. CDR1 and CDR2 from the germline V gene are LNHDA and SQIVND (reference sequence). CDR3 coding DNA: TGTGCCAGTAGTATAGACGGGCGGCCCGGCCATGAGCAGTTCTTC. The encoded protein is CASSIDGRPGHEQFF.

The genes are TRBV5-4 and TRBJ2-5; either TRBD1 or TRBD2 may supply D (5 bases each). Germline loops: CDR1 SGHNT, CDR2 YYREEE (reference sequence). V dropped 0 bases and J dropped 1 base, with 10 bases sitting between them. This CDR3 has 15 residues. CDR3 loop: CASSLVGDLQETQYF. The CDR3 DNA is TGTGCCAGCAGCTTGGTAGGGGACCTCCAAGAGACCCAGTACTTC.

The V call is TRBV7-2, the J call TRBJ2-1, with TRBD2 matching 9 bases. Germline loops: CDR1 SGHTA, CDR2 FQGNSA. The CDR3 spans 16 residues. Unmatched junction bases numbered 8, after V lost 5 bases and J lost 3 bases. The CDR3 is CASSRIAGGIYNEQFF. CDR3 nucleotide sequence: TGTGCCAGCAGCAGGATTGCGGGAGGGATCTACAATGAGCAGTTCTTC.

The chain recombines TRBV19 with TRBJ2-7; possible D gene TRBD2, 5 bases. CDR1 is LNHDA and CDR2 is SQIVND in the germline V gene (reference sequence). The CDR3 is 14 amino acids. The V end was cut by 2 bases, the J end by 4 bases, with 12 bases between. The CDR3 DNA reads TGTGCCAGTAGTATAAACGGAGGACCTTACGAGCAGTACTTC. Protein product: CASSINGGPYEQYF.

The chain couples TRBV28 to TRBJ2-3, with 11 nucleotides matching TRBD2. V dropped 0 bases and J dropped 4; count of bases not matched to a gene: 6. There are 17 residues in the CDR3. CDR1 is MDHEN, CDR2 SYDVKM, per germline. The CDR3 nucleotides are TGTGCCAGCAGTTTATGGTTTAGCGGGAGGGCCCCAGATACGCAGTATTTT. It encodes CASSLWFSGRAPDTQYF. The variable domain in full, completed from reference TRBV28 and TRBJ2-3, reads DVKVTQSSRYLVKRTGEKVFLECVQDMDHENMFWYRQDPGLGLRLIYFSYDVKMKEKGDIPEGYSVSREKKERFSLILESASTNQTSMYLCASSLWFSGRAPDTQYFGPGTRLTVL.

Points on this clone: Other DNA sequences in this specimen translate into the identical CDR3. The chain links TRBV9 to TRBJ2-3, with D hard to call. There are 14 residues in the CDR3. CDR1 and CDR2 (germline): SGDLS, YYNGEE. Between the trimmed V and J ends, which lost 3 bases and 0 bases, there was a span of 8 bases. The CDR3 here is CASSDLTSTDTQYF. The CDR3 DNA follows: TGTGCCAGCAGCGACCTGACTAGCACAGATACGCAGTATTTT.

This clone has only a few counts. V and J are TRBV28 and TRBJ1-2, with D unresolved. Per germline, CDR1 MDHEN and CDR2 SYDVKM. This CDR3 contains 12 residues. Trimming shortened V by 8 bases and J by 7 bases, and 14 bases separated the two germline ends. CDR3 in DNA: TGTGCCAGCGTCCCGGGTAACGGTGGCTACACCTTC. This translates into CASVPGNGGYTF.

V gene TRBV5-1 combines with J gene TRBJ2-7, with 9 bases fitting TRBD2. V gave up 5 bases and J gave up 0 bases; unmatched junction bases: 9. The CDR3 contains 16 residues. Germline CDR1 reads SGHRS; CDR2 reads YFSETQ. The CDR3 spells CASRTLAGADSYEQYF. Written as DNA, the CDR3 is TGCGCCAGCAGGACCTTAGCGGGAGCCGACTCCTACGAGCAGTACTTC.

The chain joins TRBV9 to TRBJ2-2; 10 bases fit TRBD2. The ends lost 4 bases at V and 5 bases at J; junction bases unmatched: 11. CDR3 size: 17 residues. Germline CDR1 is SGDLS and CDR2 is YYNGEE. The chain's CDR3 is CASSPRPGTSETGELFF. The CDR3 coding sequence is TGTGCCAGCAGCCCGCGCCCCGGGACTAGCGAGACCGGGGAGCTGTTTTTT.

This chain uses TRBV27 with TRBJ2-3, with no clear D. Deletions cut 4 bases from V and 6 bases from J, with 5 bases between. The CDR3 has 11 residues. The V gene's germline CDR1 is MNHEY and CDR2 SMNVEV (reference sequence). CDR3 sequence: CASSWGDTQYF. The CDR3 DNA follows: TGTGCCAGCAGTTGGGGTGATACGCAGTATTTT.

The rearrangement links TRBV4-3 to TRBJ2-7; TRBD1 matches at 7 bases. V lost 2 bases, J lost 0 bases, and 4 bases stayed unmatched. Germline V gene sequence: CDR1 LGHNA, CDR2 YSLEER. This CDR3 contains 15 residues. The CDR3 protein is CASSQRQGPSYEQYF. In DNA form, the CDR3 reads TGCGCCAGCAGCCAACGACAGGGCCCCTCCTACGAGCAGTACTTC.